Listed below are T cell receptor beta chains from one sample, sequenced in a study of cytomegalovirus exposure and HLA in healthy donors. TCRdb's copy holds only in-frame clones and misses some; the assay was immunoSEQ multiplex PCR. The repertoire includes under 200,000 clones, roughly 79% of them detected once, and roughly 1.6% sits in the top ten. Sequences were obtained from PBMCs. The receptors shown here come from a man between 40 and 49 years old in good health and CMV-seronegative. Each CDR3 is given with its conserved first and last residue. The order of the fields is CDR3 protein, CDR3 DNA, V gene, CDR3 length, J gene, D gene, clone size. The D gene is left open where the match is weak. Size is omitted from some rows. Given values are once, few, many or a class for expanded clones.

CASSSGTAMGGYTF	TGTGCCAGCAGCTCGGGGACAGCCATGGGGGGCTACACCTTC	TRBV11-2	14	TRBJ1-2	TRBD1	.
CASRGLAGYEQYF	TGTGCCAGTCGGGGACTAGCGGGCTACGAGCAGTACTTC	TRBV27	13	TRBJ2-7	TRBD2	.
CASSFGQGQETQYF	TGTGCCAGCAGCTTCGGACAGGGCCAAGAGACCCAGTACTTC	TRBV7-2	14	TRBJ2-5	TRBD1	.
CSSTLSGALIETQYF	TGTTCCAGCACCCTCTCGGGTGCCCTCATAGAGACCCAGTACTTC	TRBV7-9	15	TRBJ2-5	.	.
CASSQEPAQGPYEQYF	TGCGCCAGCAGCCAAGAGCCCGCCCAGGGTCCCTACGAGCAGTACTTC	TRBV4-1	16	TRBJ2-7	.	.
CSVDRTSTDTQYF	TGCAGCGTTGACAGGACTAGCACAGATACGCAGTATTTT	TRBV29-1	13	TRBJ2-3	.	.
CASSPGGAGYNEQFF	TGTGCCAGCTCACCCGGGGGAGCGGGGTACAATGAGCAGTTCTTC	TRBV18	15	TRBJ2-1	TRBD2	.
CASSPTGANTGELFF	TGTGCCAGCAGCCCGACAGGGGCGAACACCGGGGAGCTGTTTTTT	TRBV13	15	TRBJ2-2	TRBD1	.
CASSSTGGTNTEAFF	TGTGCCAGCTCATCAACAGGGGGGACGAACACTGAAGCTTTCTTT	TRBV18	15	TRBJ1-1	TRBD1	.
CSVGEGQYYEQYF	TGCAGCGTTGGGGAGGGACAATACTACGAGCAGTACTTC	TRBV29-1	13	TRBJ2-7	.	.
CASSPIKGAGRSYEQYF	TGTGCCAGCAGCCCGATCAAGGGGGCCGGGAGAAGTTACGAGCAGTACTTC	TRBV7-6	17	TRBJ2-7	.	.
CASSPHFSGSSYEQYF	TGCGCCAGCAGCCCTCACTTTAGCGGTAGCTCCTACGAGCAGTACTTC	TRBV4-1	16	TRBJ2-7	.	.
CASSQGAGGGAFF	TGTGCCAGCAGCCAAGGAGCGGGGGGGGGAGCTTTCTTT	TRBV7-2	13	TRBJ1-1	.	.
CASSLSGAGARTGELFF	TGTGCCAGCAGTTTAAGCGGTGCGGGGGCGCGGACCGGGGAGCTGTTTTTT	TRBV27	17	TRBJ2-2	.	.
CASSFGQTQPQHF	TGTGCCAGCAGCTTCGGACAAACTCAGCCCCAGCATTTT	TRBV28	13	TRBJ1-5	.	.
CASSHPGKGGGYTF	TGCGCCAGCAGCCATCCGGGGAAAGGAGGTGGCTACACCTTC	TRBV4-1	14	TRBJ1-2	.	.
CASSLFGQGYEQYF	TGTGCCAGCAGTTTATTCGGACAGGGCTACGAGCAGTACTTC	TRBV28	14	TRBJ2-7	TRBD1	.
CASSFKGKEDTQYF	TGCGCCAGCAGCTTTAAGGGGAAGGAAGATACGCAGTATTTT	TRBV5-1	14	TRBJ2-3	.	.
CASKAGASNQPQHF	TGTGCCAGCAAAGCAGGGGCGAGCAATCAGCCCCAGCATTTT	TRBV6-6	14	TRBJ1-5	.	.
CSVRSPERGLNTGELFF	TGCAGCGTCCGAAGCCCCGAAAGGGGGCTGAACACCGGGGAGCTGTTTTTT	TRBV29-1	17	TRBJ2-2	TRBD1	.
CASSPYGGYTF	TGTGCCAGCAGCCCCTATGGTGGCTACACCTTC	TRBV11-2	11	TRBJ1-2	.	few
CASSRETQYF	TGTGCCAGCAGCCGGGAGACCCAGTACTTC	TRBV7-2	10	TRBJ2-5	.	.
CASSPGTVNTEAFF	TGCGCCAGCAGCCCCGGGACAGTGAACACTGAAGCTTTCTTT	TRBV5-1	14	TRBJ1-1	TRBD1	.
CASSFSGSTDTQYF	TGTGCCAGCAGCTTTAGCGGGAGCACAGATACGCAGTATTTT	TRBV5-8	14	TRBJ2-3	TRBD2	.
CASSESRLADTGELFF	TGTGCCAGCAGTGAAAGTCGTCTAGCTGACACCGGGGAGCTGTTTTTT	TRBV2	16	TRBJ2-2	.	.
CASSQVGQGGQPQHF	TGCGCCAGCAGCCAAGTAGGACAGGGAGGTCAGCCCCAGCATTTT	TRBV4-1	15	TRBJ1-5	TRBD1	once
CATRGQIQETQYF	TGTGCCACACGGGGACAGATCCAAGAGACCCAGTACTTC	TRBV10-3	13	TRBJ2-5	TRBD1	.
CASPDPGGAHSYGYTF	TGTGCCTCACCCGATCCGGGGGGCGCCCATAGCTATGGCTACACCTTC	TRBV30	16	TRBJ1-2	.	once
CASSLPGQGNTEAFF	TGTGCCAGCAGCTTGCCAGGACAGGGGAACACTGAAGCTTTCTTT	TRBV5-1	15	TRBJ1-1	TRBD1	.
CASSLEGRVYEQYF	TGTGCCAGCAGCTTAGAGGGCAGGGTCTACGAGCAGTACTTC	TRBV7-2	14	TRBJ2-7	.	.
CASSPLPTSYEQYF	TGTGCCAGCAGCCCCCTCCCTACCTCCTACGAGCAGTACTTC	TRBV7-6	14	TRBJ2-7	.	.
CASSMEAENSQYF	TGTGCCAGCAGCATGGAGGCAGAAAACAGTCAGTACTTC	TRBV9	13	TRBJ2-4	.	.
CASSRRDMGRAFF	TGTGCCAGCAGTCGCCGGGATATGGGTCGAGCTTTCTTT	TRBV6-1	13	TRBJ1-1	.	once
CASSLDMAGGNTIYF	TGCGCCAGCAGCCTGGACATGGCAGGCGGAAACACCATATATTTT	TRBV5-1	15	TRBJ1-3	.	.
CASSPGRELAPCEQYF	TGCGCCAGCAGCCCGGGGCGGGAGCTTGCGCCTTGCGAGCAGTACTTC	TRBV5-1	16	TRBJ2-7	TRBD2	.
CASSPAGRPWNEQFF	TGTGCCAGTAGCCCAGCGGGTCGGCCTTGGAATGAGCAGTTCTTC	TRBV19	15	TRBJ2-1	.	.
CVWSPIGLESYGYTF	TGTGTCTGGAGTCCGATCGGACTGGAATCCTATGGCTACACCTTC	TRBV30	15	TRBJ1-2	.	.
CASSLYSDSYEQYF	TGTGCCAGCAGCTTATATTCAGATTCCTACGAGCAGTACTTC	TRBV7-3	14	TRBJ2-7	.	.
CASQGQGIEQYF	TGTGCCAGCCAGGGACAGGGAATTGAGCAGTACTTC	TRBV27	12	TRBJ2-5	TRBD1	.
CASSEHPTNEKLFF	TGTGCCAGCAGCGAACATCCCACTAATGAAAAACTGTTTTTT	TRBV9	14	TRBJ1-4	.	.
CAWSVLGGAPGNTIYF	TGTGCCTGGAGTGTATTAGGGGGCGCCCCTGGAAACACCATATATTTT	TRBV30	16	TRBJ1-3	TRBD1	.
CASSHGTSGTRSNIRGETQYF	TGTGCCAGCAGTCACGGGACTAGCGGAACCCGAAGCAATATAAGAGGGGAGACCCAGTACTTC	TRBV27	21	TRBJ2-5	TRBD2	few
CASRHPGTGAGTQYF	TGTGCCAGCAGACATCCCGGGACAGGGGCGGGTACGCAGTATTTT	TRBV6-1	15	TRBJ2-3	TRBD1	.
CASSLRVYRGLNTEAFF	TGTGCCAGCAGCCTAAGGGTCTACAGGGGGTTGAACACTGAAGCTTTCTTT	TRBV7-9	17	TRBJ1-1	TRBD1	.
CASSQDFLRGYTF	TGTGCCAGCAGCCAAGACTTTCTTAGAGGCTACACCTTC	TRBV4-2	13	TRBJ1-2	.	.
CASRLRGATGSTLLNYGYTF	TGTGCCAGCAGGCTAAGGGGAGCGACAGGGTCTACGCTGCTAAACTATGGCTACACCTTC	TRBV5-5	20	TRBJ1-2	TRBD1	few
CASRPSGSGRNEQFF	TGTGCCAGTAGACCAAGCGGGAGTGGTCGCAATGAGCAGTTCTTC	TRBV19	15	TRBJ2-1	TRBD2	.
CASSEIRGGGYEQYF	TGTGCCAGCAGTGAAATAAGGGGAGGGGGCTACGAGCAGTACTTC	TRBV2	15	TRBJ2-7	.	.
CASSPQGTNTGELFF	TGTGCCAGCAGCCCTCAGGGGACGAACACCGGGGAGCTGTTTTTT	TRBV7-2	15	TRBJ2-2	.	.
CSGEPDRGSYGYTF	TGTTCCGGGGAGCCGGACAGAGGGTCCTATGGCTACACCTTC	TRBV7-9	14	TRBJ1-2	.	.
CASSQDSGTLVSQHF	TGCGCCAGCAGCCAGGACTCCGGGACTCTCGTGTCCCAGCATTTT	TRBV4-1	15	TRBJ1-5	.	few
CAIPGTGLYNEQFF	TGTGCCATCCCTGGGACAGGACTTTACAATGAGCAGTTCTTC	TRBV2	14	TRBJ2-1	TRBD1	.
CSVGGTGFTDTQYF	TGCAGCGTCGGAGGGACAGGGTTCACAGATACGCAGTATTTT	TRBV29-1	14	TRBJ2-3	TRBD1	.
CASSYSVSSGANVLTF	TGTGCCAGCAGTTACTCGGTCAGCTCTGGGGCCAACGTCCTGACTTTC	TRBV6-5	16	TRBJ2-6	.	.
CASSYDREQETQYF	TGCGCCAGCAGCTACGACAGGGAACAAGAGACCCAGTACTTC	TRBV5-1	14	TRBJ2-5	TRBD1	few
CASSTPGGYRPVMGNQPQHF	TGTGCCAGTAGTACCCCAGGGGGCTATCGCCCAGTTATGGGAAATCAGCCCCAGCATTTT	TRBV19	20	TRBJ1-5	TRBD1	.
CASSFQGDWTEAFF	TGTGCCAGCAGCTTTCAGGGGGATTGGACTGAAGCTTTCTTT	TRBV7-9	14	TRBJ1-1	TRBD1	.